This T cell receptor beta chain derives from a study of PD-L1 blockade in urothelial cancer. The wider study: Males with bladder-origin urothelial cancer made up about 90% of the roughly 29 patients. Treatment start was followed by blood analysis at 3 weeks (second dose) and again at 6 weeks. Blood yielded a median of around 140,000 T cells per sample. General study points: Prediction of better survival came from below-median pretreatment blood TCR clonality.

Of note for this clone: Its antigen is unidentified.

This CDR3 region has 15 residues. Germline CDR1 and CDR2: SGHVS and FQNEAQ. V was shortened by 2 bases and J by 6 bases, with 14 bases between the two germline ends. Sequencing used immunoSEQ multiplex PCR; TCRdb keeps in-frame clones, though not all of them. The repertoire has just over 50,000 clones, about 80% of them found once; the top ten carry less than 4.5%. This chain uses TRBV7-8 with TRBJ2-1; a possible D gene is TRBD1 (6 bases). The clonotype comes from an older man with urothelial cancer. The source was PBMCs, collected around atezolizumab (anti-PD-L1) treatment. The CDR3 DNA follows: TGTGCCAGCAGCTTATGGGGGACAACCATCAATGAGCAGTTCTTC. Protein sequence: CASSLWGTTINEQFF.